The 10 T cell receptor beta chains listed next were all sequenced from one sample in a study of blood T cell repertoires in COVID-19. Libraries were prepared by immunoSEQ multiplex PCR; TCRdb keeps only in-frame clonotypes and omits some of them. The sample carries hundreds of thousands of clones, 86% recorded once. Sequencing used peripheral blood. These receptors all stem from a middle-aged man with COVID-19, enrolled during active disease.

The rearrangement joins TRBV6-2 or TRBV6-3 to TRBJ2-7, with 10 positions matching TRBD2. This CDR3 spans 16 amino acids. Trimming took 5 bases from V and 5 from J; bases not matched to a gene: 12. Germline V gene sequence: CDR1 MNHEY, CDR2 SVGEGT. The DNA for the CDR3 is TGTGCCAGCAGTCCCCTAGAAGCGGGAGGGCCCAACGAGCAGTACTTC. It specifies CASSPLEAGGPNEQYF.

The gene calls are TRBV11-1 and TRBJ2-7; TRBD1 aligns across 9 bases. V lost 4 bases and J lost 1; bases outside the gene matches: 2. Germline V gene sequence: CDR1 SGHAT, CDR2 FQDESV (reference sequence). The CDR3 contains 14 residues. The CDR3 protein is CASSWTGASYEQYF. CDR3 DNA: TGTGCCAGCAGCTGGACAGGGGCATCCTACGAGCAGTACTTC.

The CDR3, as DNA: TGTGCCAGCAGTTTAAGGGCGGGCCGCTCCTACGAGCAGTACTTC. Residues: CASSLRAGRSYEQYF. The V call is TRBV28, the J call TRBJ2-7; perhaps TRBD2 as D (5 bases). Looked up from germline, CDR1 is MDHEN and CDR2 is SYDVKM. The V end was cut by 2 bases, the J end by 0 bases, with 11 bases between. CDR3 length equals 15 residues.

This clone has just one count. V usage is TRBV19 and J usage is TRBJ1-1; maybe TRBD1 (5 bases). Germline V gene lookup returns CDR1 LNHDA and CDR2 SQIVND (reference sequence). This CDR3 is built from 16 residues. The ends were cut back, 4 bases at V and 1 base at J, with 16 bases in the middle. The DNA for the CDR3 is TGTGCCAGTAGTACAGGCTGGCGGACACCGAACACTGAAGCTTTCTTT. Protein sequence: CASSTGWRTPNTEAFF.

The rearrangement joins TRBV5-1 to TRBJ2-1; 7 bases align to TRBD2. V gave up 5 bases and J gave up 8 bases; unmatched junction bases: 13. CDR3 length: 15 amino acids. Germline CDR1 is SGHRS and CDR2 is YFSETQ. Here the CDR3 DNA reads TGCGCCAGCAGTCGCCTAGCGGAGAGAGTGGATGAGCAGTTCTTC. Residues: CASSRLAERVDEQFF.

The chain uses TRBV5-1 and TRBJ2-5; D may be TRBD1 (5 bases). V shed 3 bases and J shed 5 bases, with 14 bases lying between them. The CDR3 covers 14 residues. Germline V lookup: CDR1 SGHRS, CDR2 YFSETQ. CDR3: CASSSEGVWETQYF. The CDR3 coding sequence is TGCGCCAGCAGCTCCGAAGGGGTATGGGAGACCCAGTACTTC.

The V call is TRBV27, the J call TRBJ1-2; tentative D call: TRBD1 (5 bases). The CDR3 runs to 15 residues. V lost 6 bases to trimming and J lost 10 bases, with 24 bases between them. Germline lookup yields CDR1 MNHEY and CDR2 SMNVEV (reference sequence). In DNA form, the CDR3 reads TGTGCCAGCAGATGGGGAGCGGGACGGCAATGGGACTACACCTTC. It specifies CASRWGAGRQWDYTF.

J is TRBJ2-3 and V is TRBV2, with D perhaps TRBD2 (6 bases). This CDR3 has 14 residues. With 4 bases removed from V and 5 bases from J, the gap between germline ends came to 13 bases. Germline values: CDR1 SNHLY, CDR2 FYNNEI. CDR3 sequence reads: CASSVNQGGDTQYF. CDR3 sequence (DNA): TGTGCCAGCAGTGTTAACCAGGGAGGAGATACGCAGTATTTT.

J is TRBJ2-7 and V is TRBV5-4; TRBD1 matches at 8 bases. CDR3 length: 15 amino acids. Germline V gene data show CDR1 as SGHNT and CDR2 as YYREEE (reference sequence). V trimming: 0 bases; J trimming: 3 bases; junction bases outside the gene matches: 5. CDR3 bases: TGTGCCAGCAGCTTGGTGGACAGGGCAAACTACGAGCAGTACTTC. Translated, it gives CASSLVDRANYEQYF.

V usage is TRBV6-6 and J usage is TRBJ2-1; 7 bases align to TRBD1. Trimming removed 2 bases from V and 5 bases from J; junction bases left unmatched: 6. The germline V gene has CDR1 MNHNY and CDR2 SVGAGI (reference sequence). The CDR3 has 15 amino acids. CDR3 DNA sequence: TGTGCCAGCAGTTACCCACCCACAGGGGACAATGAGCAGTTCTTC. This gives the protein CASSYPPTGDNEQFF.